The 4 T cell receptor beta chains below come from one sample, sequenced in a study of cytomegalovirus exposure and HLA in healthy donors. In the PCR, 60 Vbeta and 13 Jbeta primers were used. Only in-frame clones appear in the TCRdb table, and some are missing; sequencing was by immunoSEQ multiplex PCR. Of about 99,000 clones in the sample, over 60% were seen once. The specimen was PBMCs. The receptors stem from a woman aged 18-29 years in good health and CMV-seropositive.

V gene TRBV6-5 combines with J gene TRBJ2-1; D is uncertain. Germline V lookup: CDR1 MNHEY, CDR2 SVGAGI. The V and J ends lost 0 bases and 0 bases respectively, with 6 bases between them. The CDR3 totals 15 residues. The chain's CDR3 is CASSYSQSSYNEQFF. DNA of the CDR3: TGTGCCAGCAGTTACTCACAAAGCTCCTACAATGAGCAGTTCTTC.

Comments on this clone: A far bigger clonotype differs at one base, so this is likely a read error. The V and J genes are TRBV6-1 and TRBJ2-7; possibly TRBD1 for D (5 bases). V was cut by 1 base and J by 0 bases, with 13 bases left in between. Germline V gene sequence: CDR1 MNHNS, CDR2 SASEGT. The CDR3 is 16 amino acids. The CDR3 reads CASSEDAYRPSYEQYF. CDR3 in DNA: TGTGCCAGCAGTGAAGATGCGTACAGGCCCTCCTACGAGCAGTACTTC.

The chain links TRBV6-9 to TRBJ2-7; 9 nucleotides agree with TRBD2. J gave up 3 bases and V 6 bases, and 15 bases lay outside the gene matches. Germline CDR1 MNHGY, CDR2 SVAAGI. This CDR3 comprises 17 residues. The CDR3 sequence is CASSPEITSGHFYEQYF. In DNA, the CDR3 is TGTGCCAGCAGCCCGGAGATCACTAGCGGGCACTTCTACGAGCAGTACTTC.

The CDR3 protein is CASSVGDGTWSKQYF. CDR3 DNA: TGTGCCAGCAGCGTCGGCGACGGAACCTGGAGTAAGCAGTACTTC. V is TRBV9 and J is TRBJ2-7; D call uncertain. The germline gives CDR1 SGDLS, CDR2 YYNGEE. Trimming pared 2 bases from V and 8 bases from J, leaving 20 bases between. The CDR3 has 15 residues.